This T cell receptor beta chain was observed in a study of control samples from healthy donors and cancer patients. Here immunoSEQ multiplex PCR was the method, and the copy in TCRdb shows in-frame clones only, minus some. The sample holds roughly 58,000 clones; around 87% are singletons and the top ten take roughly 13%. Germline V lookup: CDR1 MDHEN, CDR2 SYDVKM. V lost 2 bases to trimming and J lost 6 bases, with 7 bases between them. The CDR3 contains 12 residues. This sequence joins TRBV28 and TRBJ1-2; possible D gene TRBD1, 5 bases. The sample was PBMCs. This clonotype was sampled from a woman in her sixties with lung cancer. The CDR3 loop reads CASSLKGNGYTF. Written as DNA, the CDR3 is TGTGCCAGCAGTTTAAAGGGGAATGGCTACACCTTC.